This entry lists 14 T cell receptor beta chains sequenced from one sample in a study of siplizumab effects on memory and regulatory T cells. Assay: immunoSEQ multiplex PCR; the TCRdb copy retains only in-frame clones and omits some. Of more than 95,000 clones detected, less than 95% appear once; the ten largest clones hold approximately 1.8%. Sequencing was carried out using non-Treg CD4+ T cells sorted from blood. Receptors originate from a human donor in good health.

The chain uses TRBV7-3 and TRBJ2-3; D gene unclear. The CDR3 sequence is 14 residues long. The V end lost 2 bases, the J end lost 1 base, and 7 bases lay between the germline ends. The V gene's germline CDR1 is SGHTA and CDR2 FQGTGA. DNA for the CDR3: TGTGCCAGCAGCTTAGTAGGCCGCACAGATACGCAGTATTTT. Its protein is CASSLVGRTDTQYF.

This sequence joins TRBV2 and TRBJ1-5; D not resolved. This CDR3 region has 14 residues. The germline V gene encodes CDR1 SNHLY and CDR2 FYNNEI. V lost 8 bases, J lost 1 base, and 12 bases lay in between. This CDR3 is CASGGLGSNQPQHF. For the CDR3, the DNA is TGTGCCAGCGGCGGGCTCGGGAGCAATCAGCCCCAGCATTTT.

The V gene is TRBV5-1, the J gene TRBJ1-4; D might be TRBD1 (5 bases). The CDR3 runs 13 residues. Germline loops: CDR1 SGHRS, CDR2 YFSETQ. The ends were cut back, 0 bases at V and 7 bases at J, with 7 bases in the middle. The chain's CDR3 is CASSLGGSEKLFF. CDR3 nucleotide sequence: TGCGCCAGCAGCTTGGGGGGCTCTGAAAAACTGTTTTTT.

Only a few counts were recorded for this clone. This rearrangement joins TRBV7-2 to TRBJ2-5; D is unclear. Germline CDR1 is SGHTA and CDR2 is FQGNSA. The length of the CDR3 is 15 residues. The V end lost 4 bases, the J end lost 5 bases, and 17 bases lay between the germline ends. The CDR3 loop reads CASSYSWWLRETQYF. The CDR3, as DNA: TGTGCCAGCAGCTACAGCTGGTGGTTGAGGGAGACCCAGTACTTC.

The rearrangement joins TRBV5-5 to TRBJ2-1, with TRBD1 as a possible D gene (6 bases). The CDR3 extends over 16 amino acids. Trimming shortened V by 3 bases and J by 13 bases, and 26 bases separated the two germline ends. Germline CDR1 is SGHKS and CDR2 is YYEKEE (reference sequence). The CDR3, as DNA: TGTGCCAGCAGCTCAGCCTGGGACCAGGGGAAAACCACACAGTTCTTC. Translation: CASSSAWDQGKTTQFF.

In this sample, this clone turned up once. This sequence joins TRBV7-9 and TRBJ2-2, with D tentatively TRBD1 (6 bases). There are 15 residues in the CDR3. Germline lookup yields CDR1 SEHNR and CDR2 FQNEAQ (reference sequence). V gave up 5 bases and J gave up 4 bases, with 14 bases separating them. The CDR3 DNA is TGTGCCAGCAGCACCCCGGCAGGGGTCACCGGGGAGCTGTTTTTT. It encodes CASSTPAGVTGELFF.

This chain uses TRBV10-3 with TRBJ2-7; 7 nucleotides agree with TRBD1. There are 14 residues in the CDR3. V was pared by 6 bases and J by 9 bases, with 14 bases of the junction left unmatched. Germline V gives CDR1 ENHRY, CDR2 SYGVKD. The CDR3 sequence: CAISAGGQAAGQYF. In nucleotides, the CDR3 is TGTGCCATCAGCGCCGGAGGACAGGCTGCTGGGCAGTACTTC.

The chain combines TRBV2 with TRBJ2-7; 10 positions match TRBD1. This CDR3 spans 14 amino acids. The V and J ends lost 6 bases and 2 bases, in that order; junction bases with no gene match: 4. The germline gives CDR1 SNHLY, CDR2 FYNNEI. As DNA, the CDR3 is TGTGCCAGCAGGCGGGACAGGGGTCCCTACGAGCAGTACTTC. It is translated as CASRRDRGPYEQYF.

V usage is TRBV5-1 and J usage is TRBJ2-1; D is uncertain. Per the germline V gene, CDR1 is SGHRS and CDR2 is YFSETQ. The V end was cut by 1 base, the J end by 8 bases, with 7 bases between. The CDR3 length is 12 residues. In DNA, the CDR3 is TGCGCCAGCAGCTTGCGAATGGATGAGCAGTTCTTC. As protein: CASSLRMDEQFF.

The V gene is TRBV19, the J gene TRBJ2-6; TRBD1 agrees at 8 bases. Germline CDR1 and CDR2: LNHDA and SQIVND (reference sequence). This CDR3 contains 17 residues. V shed 4 bases, J shed 0 bases, and the junction held 5 bases outside the gene matches. The CDR3 loop is CASSRDRTNSGANVLTF. CDR3 in DNA: TGTGCCAGTAGTAGGGACAGGACCAACTCTGGGGCCAACGTCCTGACTTTC.

The rearrangement joins TRBV4-2 to TRBJ2-5; the D gene is possibly TRBD2 (6 bases). V shed 3 bases and J shed 2 bases, with 13 bases lying between them. This CDR3 has 15 amino acids. Germline V lookup: CDR1 LGHNA, CDR2 YNFKEQ. The CDR3: CASSQGGGGQETQYF. The CDR3 nucleotides are TGTGCCAGCAGCCAGGGCGGTGGGGGGCAAGAGACCCAGTACTTC.

In DNA, the CDR3 is TGTGCCAGCAGCGGCGTTGGGGACTACAAGACCAATGAGCAGTTCTTC. Residues: CASSGVGDYKTNEQFF. The chain joins TRBV9 to TRBJ2-1; 7 bases are shared with TRBD2. Germline lookup yields CDR1 SGDLS and CDR2 YYNGEE. J lost 6 bases, V lost 3 bases, and 12 bases had no gene match. The CDR3 extends over 16 amino acids. The full variable domain, completed using reference TRBV9 and TRBJ2-1, is DSGVTQTPKHLITATGQRVTLRCSPRSGDLSVYWYQQSLDQGLQFLIQYYNGEERAKGNILERFSAQQFPDLHSELNLSSLELGDSALYFCASSGVGDYKTNEQFFGPGTRLTVL.

The rearrangement links TRBV15 to TRBJ2-3; D is perhaps TRBD1 (6 bases). Germline V gene sequence: CDR1 LNHNV, CDR2 YYDKDF (reference sequence). There are 16 residues in the CDR3. V lost 5 bases and J lost 2, with 17 bases in between. The CDR3 loop is CATSFSLGQNTDTQYF. CDR3 DNA sequence: TGTGCCACCAGCTTCTCTCTGGGACAAAACACAGATACGCAGTATTTT.

V gene TRBV14 combines with J gene TRBJ2-3; 10 nucleotides align to TRBD1. The CDR3 has 17 residues. In germline, CDR1 is SGHDN, CDR2 FVKESK. The trim removed 3 bases at V and 2 bases at J, leaving 8 bases unmatched. The CDR3 loop reads CASSHRDRGFLTDTQYF. The CDR3 DNA reads as TGTGCCAGCAGCCACCGGGACAGGGGATTTCTCACAGATACGCAGTATTTT.